The rows below give T cell receptor beta chains drawn from one sample of a study of graft-versus-host responses after intestinal transplantation. Using immunoSEQ multiplex PCR, the repertoire was profiled, and TCRdb retains in-frame clones only, with some absent. This table has 9,500 to 12,000 clones, over 60% appearing once. The sequencing used PBMCs, collected 494 days after intestinal transplant. These receptors were obtained from a human patient who received an intestinal transplant, so some T cells may come from the graft donor. CDR3s include the opening cysteine and the closing phenylalanine or tryptophan. D genes are given only for firm matches. For some rows the clone size is stated as once, few or many, or as a class when expanded; others skip it.

medium-sized TRBJ2-4 . TRBV6-1 CASSTSTGSENIQYF TGTGCCAGCAGCACCTCGACAGGTTCTGAAAACATTCAGTACTTC
. TRBJ2-3 . TRBV6-4 CASSENFDGTDTQYF TGTGCCAGCAGTGAGAACTTTGACGGGACAGATACGCAGTATTTT
. TRBJ1-3 TRBD1 TRBV6-1 CASSITEGAGNTIYF TGTGCCAGCAGCATTACAGAGGGGGCGGGAAACACCATATATTTT
. TRBJ2-7 TRBD2 TRBV4-2 CASSQASGLYEQYF TGTGCCAGCAGCCAAGCTAGCGGTCTCTACGAGCAGTACTTC
once TRBJ2-1 . TRBV2 CASSEGPKQFF TGTGCCAGCAGTGAGGGCCCGAAGCAGTTCTTC
. TRBJ2-5 . TRBV28 CASTGTSFGETQYF TGTGCCAGCACCGGGACTTCATTTGGGGAGACCCAGTACTTC
. TRBJ2-1 . TRBV11-2 CASSLELYNEQFF TGTGCCAGCAGCTTAGAACTCTACAATGAGCAGTTCTTC
. TRBJ2-5 . TRBV5-4 CASSISQETQYF TGTGCCAGCAGCATTAGCCAAGAGACCCAGTACTTC
. TRBJ2-7 . TRBV7-7 CASSLGSKSEQYF TGTGCCAGCAGCTTGGGGTCGAAGTCCGAGCAGTACTTC
. TRBJ2-7 . TRBV21-1 CASSKGYLAGEQSSYEQYF TGTGCCAGCAGCAAAGGATACCTAGCGGGGGAACAAAGCTCCTACGAGCAGTACTTC
. TRBJ1-2 . TRBV28 CASSYAGGDGYTF TGTGCCAGCAGTTACGCAGGAGGTGACGGCTACACCTTC
. TRBJ1-3 . TRBV5-1 CASSTGTTSGNTIYF TGCGCCAGCAGCACCGGGACTACCAGCGGAAACACCATATATTTT
. TRBJ1-2 . TRBV18 CASSYADRSYGYTF TGTGCCAGCTCGTATGCGGACAGATCGTATGGCTACACCTTC
. TRBJ2-2 TRBD2 TRBV10-3 CAIGLAGVGNTGELFF TGTGCCATCGGGCTAGCGGGAGTAGGAAACACCGGGGAGCTGTTTTTT
medium-sized TRBJ2-1 . TRBV15 CATSRVREAVDEQFF TGTGCCACCAGCAGGGTGAGGGAGGCTGTAGATGAGCAGTTCTTC
. TRBJ2-2 . TRBV21-1 CASSKECLADTNTGELFF TGTGCCAGCAGCAAAGAATGTCTAGCGGACACGAACACCGGGGAGCTGTTTTTT
. TRBJ1-2 . TRBV7-2 CASSLEPSLGPLGTF TGTGCCAGCAGCTTAGAGCCCTCTTTGGGCCCCTTGGGGACCTTC
. TRBJ2-5 . TRBV16 CASSQSPAQETQYF TGTGCCAGCAGCCAATCCCCGGCCCAAGAGACCCAGTACTTC
. TRBJ1-2 . TRBV5-4 CASSRRSGSYGYTF TGTGCCAGCAGCCGAAGGTCGGGCTCTTATGGCTACACCTTC
. TRBJ1-1 . TRBV30 CAWSVLDGAEAFF TGTGCCTGGAGTGTACTAGACGGGGCTGAAGCTTTCTTT
. TRBJ1-5 TRBD1 TRBV5-4 CASSLGGGAGNQPQHF TGTGCCAGCAGCTTGGGAGGGGGCGCAGGCAATCAGCCCCAGCATTTT
few TRBJ2-1 . TRBV28 CASSLFLSYNEQFF TGTGCCAGCAGTTTATTTTTATCCTACAATGAGCAGTTCTTC
. TRBJ2-7 TRBD2 TRBV28 CASSPQSKAGGGYEQYF TGTGCCAGCAGTCCCCAATCGAAAGCGGGAGGGGGGTACGAGCAGTACTTC
. TRBJ1-3 . TRBV6-5 CASSYSGVGNTIYF TGTGCCAGCAGTTACTCAGGGGTTGGAAACACCATATATTTT
. TRBJ2-1 TRBD2 TRBV19 CASSPAGVAYNEQFF TGTGCCAGTAGCCCAGCGGGAGTTGCGTACAATGAGCAGTTCTTC
. TRBJ2-1 . TRBV7-9 CASSRVVKGDEQFF TGTGCCAGCAGCCGGGTCGTGAAAGGCGATGAGCAGTTCTTC
. TRBJ2-5 . TRBV7-2 CASSFRTVSETQYF TGTGCCAGCAGCTTTCGGACAGTATCAGAGACCCAGTACTTC
. TRBJ2-7 . TRBV28 CASSLYRKPYEQYF TGTGCCAGCAGTTTGTACAGAAAGCCCTACGAGCAGTACTTC
. TRBJ2-7 . TRBV10-2 CASSESMGQPWYYEQYF TGCGCCAGCAGTGAATCTATGGGGCAGCCGTGGTACTACGAGCAGTACTTC
. TRBJ2-1 TRBD2 TRBV2 CASREPQRELYNEQFF TGTGCCAGCAGGGAGCCCCAGCGGGAGCTGTACAATGAGCAGTTCTTC
. TRBJ2-5 . TRBV23-1 CASRTGSQETQYF TGCGCCAGCCGAACGGGCAGCCAAGAGACCCAGTACTTC
. TRBJ2-3 . TRBV11-3 CASSPSSGHGTDTQYF TGTGCCAGCAGCCCGTCTTCGGGACACGGCACAGATACGCAGTATTTT
. TRBJ1-1 . TRBV21-1 CASTSGGGSWTEAFF TGTGCCAGCACCTCAGGGGGGGGGTCATGGACTGAAGCTTTCTTT
once TRBJ1-2 . TRBV19 CASSVDSNGYTF TGTGCCAGTAGTGTCGACTCCAATGGCTACACCTTC
. TRBJ2-6 . TRBV5-4 CASSQGLSASGANVLTF TGTGCCAGCAGCCAAGGTCTGTCAGCCTCTGGGGCCAACGTCCTGACTTTC
. TRBJ2-1 TRBD2 TRBV7-6 CASSLRAGGDNEQFF TGTGCCAGCAGCTTAAGAGCGGGAGGCGACAATGAGCAGTTCTTC
. TRBJ1-1 . TRBV2 CATGQTLMNTEAFF TGTGCAACCGGACAGACACTCATGAACACTGAAGCTTTCTTT
. TRBJ2-1 TRBD2 TRBV30 CAWNWATSGTEQFF TGTGCCTGGAATTGGGCGACTAGCGGAACCGAGCAGTTCTTC
. TRBJ2-2 . TRBV28 CASSLIIGTPGELFF TGTGCCAGCAGTCTCATCATAGGGACCCCCGGGGAGCTGTTTTTT
. TRBJ1-1 . TRBV9 CASSSEPRLLPSEAFF TGTGCCAGCAGCTCCGAGCCACGATTACTACCTAGTGAAGCTTTCTTT
. TRBJ1-3 . TRBV18 CASSRATGGGNTIYF TGTGCCAGCTCGCGGGCAACAGGCGGTGGAAACACCATATATTTT
. TRBJ2-1 TRBD2 TRBV19 CASSKGLALANTGNEQFF TGTGCCAGTAGTAAAGGACTAGCCCTAGCGAATACGGGGAATGAGCAGTTCTTC
. TRBJ2-1 . TRBV2 CASKRDREQFF TGTGCCAGCAAACGGGATCGGGAGCAGTTCTTC
. TRBJ2-6 . TRBV6-5 CASSPGRYGANVLTF TGTGCCAGCAGCCCCGGACGGTATGGGGCCAACGTCCTGACTTTC
. TRBJ2-1 TRBD2 TRBV11-2 CASSLTRPSGIHEQFF TGTGCCAGCAGCTTAACTAGGCCTAGCGGGATTCATGAGCAGTTCTTC
. TRBJ1-4 TRBD1 TRBV12-5 CASGLGTGNEKLFF TGTGCTAGTGGTTTGGGGACAGGGAATGAAAAACTGTTTTTT
. TRBJ2-2 TRBD2 TRBV11-2 CASSLVVSSGRYTGELFF TGTGCCAGCAGCTTAGTGGTTTCTAGCGGGAGATACACCGGGGAGCTGTTTTTT
. TRBJ2-7 . TRBV19 CASSISSVYEQYF TGTGCCAGTAGTATTTCGAGCGTCTACGAGCAGTACTTC